The source of this T cell receptor (beta chain) is a study of CD8+ T cells in alopecia areata. Turning to the study itself: C3H/HeJ donors aged roughly 6-12 months with spontaneous alopecia supplied skin grafted onto 7-10-week-old female C3H/HeJ mice. General study findings and limits: With patients, TCR sharing proved less clear than in mice, a difference possibly related to HLA. Lesional scalp displayed greater clonality than normal scalp, most notably in alopecia totalis/universalis.

Isolated RNA was reverse transcribed into cDNA used as the sequencing template. Sequenced by immunoSEQ multiplex PCR; TCRdb stores in-frame clones only, minus some. The sample contains 250,000 or so clones, none occurring once; around 1.2% lies in the top ten. Germline trimming cut 5 bases from V and 0 bases from J; bases unmatched to any gene: 0. The germline V gene has CDR1 NNHNN and CDR2 SYGAGS (reference sequence). The CDR3 covers 13 residues. This clone was detected only a few times. Its antigen is as yet unknown. Gene names are the mouse ones. Read sequence stops 4 residues before the CDR3 end, and the germline J gene provides the missing end. The sample holds other DNA sequences that translate to the same CDR3. A panel of CD4, CD8alpha, NKG2D, NKG2ACE and other markers served to sort pooled cutaneous lymph node cells.

The gene calls are TRBV13-2 and TRBJ2-3, with 7 bases identical to TRBD1. The clonotype was recovered from a C3H/HeJ mouse with alopecia areata. The mouse strain carries the MHC haplotype H2-k. Sequenced: CD4+ T cells sorted from a lymph node. The CDR3 loop reads CASGGQSAETLYF. CDR3 DNA (partial): TGTGCCAGCGGGGGACAGAGTGCAGAA.